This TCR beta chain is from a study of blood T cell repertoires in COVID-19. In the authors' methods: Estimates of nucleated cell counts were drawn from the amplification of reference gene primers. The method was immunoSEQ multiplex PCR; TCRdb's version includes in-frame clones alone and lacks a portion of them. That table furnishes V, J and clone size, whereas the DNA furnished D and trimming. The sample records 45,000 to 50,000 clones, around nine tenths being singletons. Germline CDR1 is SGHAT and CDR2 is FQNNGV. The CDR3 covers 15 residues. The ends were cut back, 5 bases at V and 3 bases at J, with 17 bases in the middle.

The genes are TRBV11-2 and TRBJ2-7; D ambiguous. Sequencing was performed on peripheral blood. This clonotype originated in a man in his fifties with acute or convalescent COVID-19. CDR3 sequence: CASSLGQAPYYEQYF. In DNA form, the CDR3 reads TGTGCCAGCAGCCTAGGCCAGGCCCCTTACTACGAGCAGTACTTC.